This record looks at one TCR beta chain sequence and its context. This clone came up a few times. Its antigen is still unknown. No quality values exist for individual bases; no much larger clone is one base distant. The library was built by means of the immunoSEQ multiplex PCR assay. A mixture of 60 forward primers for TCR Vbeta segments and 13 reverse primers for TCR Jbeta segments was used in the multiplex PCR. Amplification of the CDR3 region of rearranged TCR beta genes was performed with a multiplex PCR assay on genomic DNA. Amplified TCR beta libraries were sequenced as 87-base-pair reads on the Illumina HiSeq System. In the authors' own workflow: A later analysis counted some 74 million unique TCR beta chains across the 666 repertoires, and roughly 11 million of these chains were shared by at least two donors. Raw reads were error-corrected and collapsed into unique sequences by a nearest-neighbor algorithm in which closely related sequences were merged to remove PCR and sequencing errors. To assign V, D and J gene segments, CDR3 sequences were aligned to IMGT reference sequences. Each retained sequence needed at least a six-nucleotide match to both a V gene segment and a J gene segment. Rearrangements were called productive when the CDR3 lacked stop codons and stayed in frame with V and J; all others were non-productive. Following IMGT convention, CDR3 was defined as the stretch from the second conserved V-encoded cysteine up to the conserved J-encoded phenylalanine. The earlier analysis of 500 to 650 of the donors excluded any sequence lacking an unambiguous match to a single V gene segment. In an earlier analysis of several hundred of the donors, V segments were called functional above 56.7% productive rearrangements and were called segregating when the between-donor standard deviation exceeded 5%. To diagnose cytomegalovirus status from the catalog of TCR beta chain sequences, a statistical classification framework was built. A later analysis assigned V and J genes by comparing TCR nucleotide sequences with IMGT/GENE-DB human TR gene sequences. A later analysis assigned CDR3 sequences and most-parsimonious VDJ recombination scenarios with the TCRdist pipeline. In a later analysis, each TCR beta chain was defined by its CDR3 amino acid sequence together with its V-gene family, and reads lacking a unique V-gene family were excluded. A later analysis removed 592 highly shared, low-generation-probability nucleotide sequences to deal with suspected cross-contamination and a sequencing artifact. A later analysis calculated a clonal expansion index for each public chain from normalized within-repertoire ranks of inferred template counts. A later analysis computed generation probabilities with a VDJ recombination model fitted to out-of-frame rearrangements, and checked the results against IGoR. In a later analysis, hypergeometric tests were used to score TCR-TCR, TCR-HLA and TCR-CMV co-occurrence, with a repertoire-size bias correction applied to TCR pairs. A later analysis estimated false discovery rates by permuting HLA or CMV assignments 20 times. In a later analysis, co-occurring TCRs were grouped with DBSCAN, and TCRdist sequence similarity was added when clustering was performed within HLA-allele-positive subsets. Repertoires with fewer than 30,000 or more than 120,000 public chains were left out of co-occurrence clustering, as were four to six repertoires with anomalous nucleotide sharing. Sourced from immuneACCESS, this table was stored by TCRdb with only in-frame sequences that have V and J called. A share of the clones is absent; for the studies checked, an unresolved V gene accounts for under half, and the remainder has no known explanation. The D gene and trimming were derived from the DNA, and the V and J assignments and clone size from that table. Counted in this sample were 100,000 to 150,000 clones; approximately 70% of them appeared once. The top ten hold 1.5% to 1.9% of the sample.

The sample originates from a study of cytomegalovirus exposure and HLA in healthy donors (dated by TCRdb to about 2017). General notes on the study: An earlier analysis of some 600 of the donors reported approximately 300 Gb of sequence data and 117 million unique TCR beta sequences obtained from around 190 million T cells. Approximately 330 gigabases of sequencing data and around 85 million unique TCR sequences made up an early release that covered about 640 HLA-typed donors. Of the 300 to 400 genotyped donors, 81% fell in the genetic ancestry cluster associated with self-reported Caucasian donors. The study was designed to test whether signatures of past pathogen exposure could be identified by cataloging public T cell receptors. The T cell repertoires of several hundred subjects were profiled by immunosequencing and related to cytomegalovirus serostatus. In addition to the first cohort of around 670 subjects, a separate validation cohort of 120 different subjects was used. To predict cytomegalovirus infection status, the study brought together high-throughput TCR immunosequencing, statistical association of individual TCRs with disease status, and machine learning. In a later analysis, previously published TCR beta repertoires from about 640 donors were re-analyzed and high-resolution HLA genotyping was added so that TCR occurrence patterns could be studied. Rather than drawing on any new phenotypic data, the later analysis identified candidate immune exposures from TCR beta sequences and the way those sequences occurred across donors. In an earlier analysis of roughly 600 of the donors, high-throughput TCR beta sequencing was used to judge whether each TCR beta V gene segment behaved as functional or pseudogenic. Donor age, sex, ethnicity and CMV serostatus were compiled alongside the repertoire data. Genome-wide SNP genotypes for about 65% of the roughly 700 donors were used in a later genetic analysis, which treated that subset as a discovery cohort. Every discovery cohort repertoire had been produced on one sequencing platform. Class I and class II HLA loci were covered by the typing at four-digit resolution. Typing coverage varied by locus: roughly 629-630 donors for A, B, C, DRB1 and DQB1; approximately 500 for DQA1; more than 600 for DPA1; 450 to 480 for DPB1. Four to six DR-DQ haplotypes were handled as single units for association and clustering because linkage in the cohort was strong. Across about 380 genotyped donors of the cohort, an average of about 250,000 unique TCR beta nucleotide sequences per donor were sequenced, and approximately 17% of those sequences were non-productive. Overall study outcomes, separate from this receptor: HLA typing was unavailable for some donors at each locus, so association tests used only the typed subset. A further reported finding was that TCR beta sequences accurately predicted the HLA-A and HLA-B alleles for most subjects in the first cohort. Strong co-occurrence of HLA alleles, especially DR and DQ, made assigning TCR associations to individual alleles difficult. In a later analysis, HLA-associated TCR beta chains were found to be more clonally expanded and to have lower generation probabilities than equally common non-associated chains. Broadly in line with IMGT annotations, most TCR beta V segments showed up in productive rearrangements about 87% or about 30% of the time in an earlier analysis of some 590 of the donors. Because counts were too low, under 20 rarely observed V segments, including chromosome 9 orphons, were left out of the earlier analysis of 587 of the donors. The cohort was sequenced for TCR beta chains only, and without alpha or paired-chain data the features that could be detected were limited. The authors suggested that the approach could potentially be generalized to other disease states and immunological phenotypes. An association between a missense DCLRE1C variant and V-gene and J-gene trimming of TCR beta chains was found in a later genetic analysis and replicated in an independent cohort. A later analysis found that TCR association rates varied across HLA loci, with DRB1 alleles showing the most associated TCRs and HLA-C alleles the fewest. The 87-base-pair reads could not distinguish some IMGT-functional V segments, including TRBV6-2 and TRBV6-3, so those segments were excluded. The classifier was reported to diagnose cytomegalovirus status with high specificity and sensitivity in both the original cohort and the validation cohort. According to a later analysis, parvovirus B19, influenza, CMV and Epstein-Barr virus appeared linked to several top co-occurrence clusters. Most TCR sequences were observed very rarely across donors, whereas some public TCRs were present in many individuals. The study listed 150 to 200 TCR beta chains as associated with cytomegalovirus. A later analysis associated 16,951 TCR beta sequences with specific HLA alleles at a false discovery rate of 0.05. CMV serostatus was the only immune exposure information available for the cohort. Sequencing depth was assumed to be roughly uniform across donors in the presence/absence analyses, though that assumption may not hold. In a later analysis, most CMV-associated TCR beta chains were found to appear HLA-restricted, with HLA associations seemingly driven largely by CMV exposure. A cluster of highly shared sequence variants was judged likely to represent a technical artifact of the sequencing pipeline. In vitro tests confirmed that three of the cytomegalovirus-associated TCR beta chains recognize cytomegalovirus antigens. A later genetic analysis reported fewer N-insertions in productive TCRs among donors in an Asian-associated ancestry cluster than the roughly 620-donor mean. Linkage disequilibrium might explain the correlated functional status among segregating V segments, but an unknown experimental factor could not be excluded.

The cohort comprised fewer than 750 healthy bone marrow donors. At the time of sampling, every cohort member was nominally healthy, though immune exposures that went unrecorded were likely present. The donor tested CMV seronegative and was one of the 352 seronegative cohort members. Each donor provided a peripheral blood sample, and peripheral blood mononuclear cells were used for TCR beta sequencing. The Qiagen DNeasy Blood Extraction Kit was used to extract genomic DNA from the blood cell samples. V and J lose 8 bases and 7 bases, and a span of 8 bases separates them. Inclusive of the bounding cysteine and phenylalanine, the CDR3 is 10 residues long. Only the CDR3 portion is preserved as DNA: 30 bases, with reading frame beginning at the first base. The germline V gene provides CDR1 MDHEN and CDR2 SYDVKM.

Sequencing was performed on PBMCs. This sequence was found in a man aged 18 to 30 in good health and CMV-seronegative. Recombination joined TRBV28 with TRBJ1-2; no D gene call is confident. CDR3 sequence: CASGVSGYTF. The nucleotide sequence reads TGTGCCAGCGGAGTAAGTGGCTACACCTTC.